This T cell receptor beta chain derives from a study of T cell changes during pregnancy in multiple sclerosis. The data were produced by immunoSEQ multiplex PCR, yet TCRdb's version contains in-frame clones alone and is incomplete. There are just under 65,000 clones in the sample; 91% occur only once, and approximately 2% lies in the top ten. The germline V gene has CDR1 MNHEY and CDR2 SMNVEV (reference sequence). The V segment lost 7 bases and the J segment 5 bases; nucleotides outside the gene matches: 9. CDR3 length equals 14 residues. This TCR was sampled from a female donor in good health, enrolled as a control in a pregnancy study. The source was peripheral blood, collected in the third trimester of pregnancy. The V call is TRBV27, the J call TRBJ2-3; TRBD2 agrees at 7 bases. The CDR3 protein is CASNTGGGEDTQYF. CDR3 DNA sequence: TGTGCCAGCAACACCGGGGGAGGGGAAGATACGCAGTATTTT.